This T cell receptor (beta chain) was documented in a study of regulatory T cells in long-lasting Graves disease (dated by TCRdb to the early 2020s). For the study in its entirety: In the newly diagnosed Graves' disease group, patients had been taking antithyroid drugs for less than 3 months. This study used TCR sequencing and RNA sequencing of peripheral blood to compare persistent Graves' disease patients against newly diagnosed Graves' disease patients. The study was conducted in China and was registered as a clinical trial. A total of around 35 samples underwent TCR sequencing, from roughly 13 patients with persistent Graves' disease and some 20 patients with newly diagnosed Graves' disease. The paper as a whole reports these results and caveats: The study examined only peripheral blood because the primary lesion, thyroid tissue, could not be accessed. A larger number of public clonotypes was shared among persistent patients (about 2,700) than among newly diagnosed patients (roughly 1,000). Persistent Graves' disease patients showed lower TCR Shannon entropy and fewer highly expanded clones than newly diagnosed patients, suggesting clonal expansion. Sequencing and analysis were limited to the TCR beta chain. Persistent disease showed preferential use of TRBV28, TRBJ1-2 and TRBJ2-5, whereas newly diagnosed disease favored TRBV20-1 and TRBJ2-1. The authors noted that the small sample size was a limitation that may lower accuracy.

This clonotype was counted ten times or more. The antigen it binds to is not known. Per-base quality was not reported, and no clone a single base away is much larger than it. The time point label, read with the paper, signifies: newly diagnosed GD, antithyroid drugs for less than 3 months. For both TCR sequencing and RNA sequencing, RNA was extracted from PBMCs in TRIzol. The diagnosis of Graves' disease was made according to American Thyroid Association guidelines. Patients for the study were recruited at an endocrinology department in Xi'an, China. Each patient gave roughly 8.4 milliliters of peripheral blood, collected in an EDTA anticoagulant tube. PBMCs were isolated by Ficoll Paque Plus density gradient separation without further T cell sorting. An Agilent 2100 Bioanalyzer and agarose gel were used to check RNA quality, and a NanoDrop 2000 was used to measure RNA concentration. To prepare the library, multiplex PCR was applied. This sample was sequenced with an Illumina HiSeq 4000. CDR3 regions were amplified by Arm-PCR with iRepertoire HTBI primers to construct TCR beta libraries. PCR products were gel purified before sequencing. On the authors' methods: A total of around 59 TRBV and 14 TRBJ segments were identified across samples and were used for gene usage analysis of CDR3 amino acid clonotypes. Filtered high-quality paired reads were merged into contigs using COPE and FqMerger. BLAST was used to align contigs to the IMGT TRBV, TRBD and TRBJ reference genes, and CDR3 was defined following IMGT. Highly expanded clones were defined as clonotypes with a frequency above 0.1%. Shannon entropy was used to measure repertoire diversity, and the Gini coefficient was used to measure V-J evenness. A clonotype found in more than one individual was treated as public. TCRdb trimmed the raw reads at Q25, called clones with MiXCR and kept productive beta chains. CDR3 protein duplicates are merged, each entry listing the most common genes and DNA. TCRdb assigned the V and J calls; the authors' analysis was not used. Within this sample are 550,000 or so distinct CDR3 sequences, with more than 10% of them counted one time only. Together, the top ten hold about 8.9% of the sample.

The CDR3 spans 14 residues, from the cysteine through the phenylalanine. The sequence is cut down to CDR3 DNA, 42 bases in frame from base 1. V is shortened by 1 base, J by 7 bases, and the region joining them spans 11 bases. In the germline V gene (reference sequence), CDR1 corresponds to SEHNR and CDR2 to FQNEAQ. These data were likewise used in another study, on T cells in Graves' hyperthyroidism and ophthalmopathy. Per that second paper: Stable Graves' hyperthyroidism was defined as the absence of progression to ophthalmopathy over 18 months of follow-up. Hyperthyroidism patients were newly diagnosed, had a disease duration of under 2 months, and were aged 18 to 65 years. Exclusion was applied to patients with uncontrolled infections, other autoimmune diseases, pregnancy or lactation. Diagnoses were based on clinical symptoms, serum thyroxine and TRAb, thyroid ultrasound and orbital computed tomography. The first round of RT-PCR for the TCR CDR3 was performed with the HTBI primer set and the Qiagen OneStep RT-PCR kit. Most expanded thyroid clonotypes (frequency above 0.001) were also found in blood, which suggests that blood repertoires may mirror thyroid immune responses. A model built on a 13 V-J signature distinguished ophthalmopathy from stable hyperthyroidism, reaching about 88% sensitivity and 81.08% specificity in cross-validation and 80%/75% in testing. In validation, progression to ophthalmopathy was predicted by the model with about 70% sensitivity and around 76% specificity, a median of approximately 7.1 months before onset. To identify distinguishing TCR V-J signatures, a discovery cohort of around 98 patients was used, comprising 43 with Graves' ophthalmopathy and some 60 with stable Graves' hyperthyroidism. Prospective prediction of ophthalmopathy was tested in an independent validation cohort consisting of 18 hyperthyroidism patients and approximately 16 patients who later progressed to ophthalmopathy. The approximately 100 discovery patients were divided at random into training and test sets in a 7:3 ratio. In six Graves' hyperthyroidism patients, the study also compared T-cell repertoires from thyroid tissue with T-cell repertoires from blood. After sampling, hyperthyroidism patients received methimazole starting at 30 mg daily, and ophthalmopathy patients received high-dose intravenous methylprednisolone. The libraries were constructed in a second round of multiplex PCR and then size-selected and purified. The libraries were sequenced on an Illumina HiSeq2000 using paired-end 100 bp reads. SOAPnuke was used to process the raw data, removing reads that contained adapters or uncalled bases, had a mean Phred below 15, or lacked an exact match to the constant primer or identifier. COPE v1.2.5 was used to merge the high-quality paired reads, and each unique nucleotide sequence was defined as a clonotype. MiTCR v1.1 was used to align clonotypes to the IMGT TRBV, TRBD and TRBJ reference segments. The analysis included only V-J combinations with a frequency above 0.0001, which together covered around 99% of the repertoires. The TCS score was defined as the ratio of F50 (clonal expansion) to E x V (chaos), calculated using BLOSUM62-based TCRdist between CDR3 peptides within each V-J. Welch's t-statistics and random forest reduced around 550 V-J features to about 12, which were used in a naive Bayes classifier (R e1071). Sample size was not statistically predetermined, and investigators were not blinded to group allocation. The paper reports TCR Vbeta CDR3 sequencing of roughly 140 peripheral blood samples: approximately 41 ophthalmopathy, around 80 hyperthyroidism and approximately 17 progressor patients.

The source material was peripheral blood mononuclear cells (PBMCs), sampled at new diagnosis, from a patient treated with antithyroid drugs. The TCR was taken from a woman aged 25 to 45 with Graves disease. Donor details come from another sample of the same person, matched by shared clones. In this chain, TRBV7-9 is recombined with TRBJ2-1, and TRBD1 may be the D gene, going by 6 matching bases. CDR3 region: CASSLERTANEQFF. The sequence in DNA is TGTGCCAGCAGCTTAGAGCGGACAGCTAATGAGCAGTTCTTC.